Detailed here is one TCR beta chain. Its antigen remains undetermined. No clone much larger than this one lies a single base away; base qualities are absent. The sample comes from a study of PD-1 blockade in classical Hodgkin lymphoma (TCRdb year 2020). Regarding the research as a whole: Nivolumab dosing was 3 mg/kg intravenously every 2 weeks, continuing until either disease progression or unacceptable toxicity. The study used TCR beta sequencing and CyTOF to define a peripheral blood immune signature of response to PD-1 blockade in classical Hodgkin lymphoma.

Broader findings and caveats from the paper: Baseline TCR diversity was reported to be lower in newly diagnosed patients than in healthy donors, and even lower in relapsed/refractory patients. By C4D1, a significant rise was seen in CD4+ TCR diversity but not in CD8+ TCR diversity (p=0.0027 vs p=0.16), and the rise was most apparent among complete responders (p=0.02). Trial patients achieving complete response had baseline diversity similar to newly diagnosed patients, whereas partial responders and progressors had significantly lower diversity. Only a single clinical trial cohort was studied, and what caused the repertoire differences, possibly disease activity or prior therapy, remained undefined. Patients starting nivolumab less than 1 year after ASCT had lower diversity and were excluded from later analyses to avoid confounding by immune reconstitution.

Genomic DNA was isolated using the Qiagen DNeasy kit from unsorted PBMCs as well as from negatively selected CD4+ and CD8+ fractions. Using primers that anneal to V and J segments, immunoSEQ multiplex PCR amplified the TCR beta CDR3 regions. A synthetic immune receptor repertoire was used to minimize amplification bias, and remaining bias was computationally removed after sequencing. Under the source paper's analysis protocol: Custom Python scripts were used to quantify repertoire diversity as the Shannon entropy index. Unsorted, CD4+ and CD8+ repertoires were analyzed separately, except for combined analyses in which CD4+ and CD8+ sequences were merged in silico. Clonal expansion was defined as at least a 2-fold frequency increase after treatment relative to C1D1, with a pseudocount of 0.5 for undetected baseline clones. Clones with 0 or 1 copy at C1D1 were classified as singleton clones, and clones with 2 or more copies were classified as non-singleton clones. Clones expanded in unsorted samples were annotated as CD4+, CD8+ or unknown by matching protein sequences in sorted samples from the same patient. Wilcoxon tests on paired samples were used to test changes in diversity from C1D1 to C4D1. TCRdb obtained this table from immuneACCESS and retained in-frame rearrangements with V and J assigned. These tables miss some clones; where compared with another copy, unresolved V genes account for less than half of the shortfall, and the remainder is unexplained. The DNA was the basis for D and trimming; V, J and clone size are from that table. The sample profile shows more than 50,000 clones; 70% to 80% of them were found once. The ten largest clones take up roughly 9.1% of the sample.

According to the study, the label for this sample's time point signals: cycle 2 day 1 (C2D1) of nivolumab. All trial patients had relapsed after autologous stem cell transplantation, with cohorts A, B and C differing in prior brentuximab vedotin exposure. The trial cohort included fewer than 60 patients with relapsed/refractory classical Hodgkin lymphoma, and each patient had a best overall response of complete response, partial response or progressive disease. In the multi-cohort phase II CheckMate 205 trial, trial patients received single-agent nivolumab. Best overall response was determined by an independent review committee according to the 2007 International Working Group response criteria. Trial PBMCs were collected immediately before nivolumab initiation (C1D1) and during therapy at cycle 2 day 1 and cycle 4 day 1. Peripheral blood was collected in 8 mL Vacutainer Cell Preparation Tubes, from which PBMCs were isolated by centrifugation and then cryopreserved.

Taken from the germline V gene (reference sequence), the CDR1 and CDR2 loops are LNHDA and SQIVND. Spanning cysteine to phenylalanine, the CDR3 consists of 22 amino acids. Only the CDR3 DNA is retained, 66 bases long and in frame from the first base. The junction shows trimming of 3 bases on V and 4 bases on J, plus 33 bases between the germline ends. The chain was built from TRBV19 and TRBJ2-2; the D element could tentatively be TRBD1 or TRBD2, as 5 bases agree for each. Sequenced material: peripheral blood mononuclear cells (PBMCs), taken before the second cycle of nivolumab. This TCR came from a human donor with classical Hodgkin lymphoma. The CDR3 region: CASSIGLGVSLLVGVTTGELFF. The nucleotides read TGTGCCAGTAGTATTGGCCTGGGGGTTAGCTTGTTGGTGGGAGTTACCACCGGGGAGCTGTTTTTT.